The 9 T cell receptor beta chains reported below all come from one sample, sequenced in a study of shared clonotypes between healthy human individuals. Measured with immunoSEQ multiplex PCR; TCRdb has only the in-frame clones, and not every one. The sample holds 1,400,000 or so clones, around 98.5% seen once. Sequences were obtained from naive CD4+ T cells sorted from blood. The subset here: CD45RA+ positively selected. The source of these receptors is a man younger than 40 in good health.

The genes are TRBV11-2 and TRBJ2-7; the D is unclear. V lost 1 base, J lost 6 bases, and 16 bases lay in between. Germline CDR1 is SGHAT and CDR2 is FQNNGV. This CDR3 has 15 amino acids. CDR3: CASSLVDGPIGEQYF. The CDR3 DNA sequence: TGTGCCAGCAGCTTAGTTGACGGACCAATTGGCGAGCAGTACTTC.

The chain carries TRBV5-4 and TRBJ1-1; D is uncertain. Germline loops: CDR1 SGHNT, CDR2 YYREEE (reference sequence). Trimming took off 0 bases at V and 1 base at J, with 10 bases between the two ends. The CDR3 runs to 15 residues. For the CDR3, the DNA is TGTGCCAGCAGCTTGGGTTCACGGCAGAACACTGAAGCTTTCTTT. This translates into CASSLGSRQNTEAFF.

The gene calls are TRBV28 and TRBJ2-7; no clear D. V lost 5 bases and J 3 bases, leaving 14 bases between the germline ends. The CDR3 has 14 residues. Looked up from germline, CDR1 is MDHEN and CDR2 is SYDVKM. CDR3 sequence reads: CASSIPLPDYEQYF. In nucleotides, the CDR3 is TGTGCCAGCAGTATCCCTCTCCCAGACTACGAGCAGTACTTC.

V is TRBV11-2 and J is TRBJ1-2; weak D call: TRBD1 (5 bases). Trimming left V 1 base short and J 3 bases short, with 12 bases between. From germline, CDR1 is SGHAT and CDR2 FQNNGV. The CDR3 contains 15 residues. The CDR3 loop reads CASSLVYRDDYGYTF. The DNA of the CDR3 is TGTGCCAGCAGCTTAGTATATCGGGACGACTATGGCTACACCTTC.

The rearrangement links TRBV29-1 to TRBJ2-1; 9 nucleotides align to TRBD2. The CDR3 spans 14 residues. Germline V gives CDR1 SQVTM, CDR2 ANQGSEA. Trimming removed 6 bases from V and 9 bases from J; junction bases left unmatched: 12. The CDR3 reads CSVGGLAGRSEQFF. CDR3 nucleotides: TGCAGCGTGGGCGGTCTAGCGGGACGAAGTGAGCAGTTCTTC.

About this clone itself: Sequence at one end of the junction differs from germline and may be a read error. V usage is TRBV20-1 and J usage is TRBJ2-7; D gene uncertain. The length of the CDR3 is 11 residues. Germline V CDR1 and CDR2: DFQATT, SNEGSKA (reference sequence). In DNA form, the CDR3 reads TGCAGTGCTAGAGGACGAGACCTAGGGAACTTC. It is translated as CSARGRDLGNF.

The chain is built from TRBV2 and TRBJ1-1; 12 bases align to TRBD1. The trim removed 6 bases at V and 4 bases at J, leaving 9 bases unmatched. The V gene's germline CDR1 is SNHLY and CDR2 FYNNEI. The CDR3 spans 16 residues. CDR3 sequence: CASSPGTGGVGTEAFF. The CDR3 DNA is TGTGCCAGCAGCCCCGGGACAGGGGGCGTTGGCACTGAAGCTTTCTTT. Full variable domain (remainder filled in from reference TRBV2 and TRBJ1-1): EPEVTQTPSHQVTQMGQEVILRCVPISNHLYFYWYRQILGQKVEFLVSFYNNEISEKSEIFDDQFSVERPDGSNFTLKIRSTKLEDSAMYFCASSPGTGGVGTEAFFGQGTRLTVV.

J is TRBJ2-6 and V is TRBV7-3; D is undetermined. From germline, CDR1 is SGHTA and CDR2 FQGTGA. V was pared by 0 bases and J by 1 base, with 4 bases between. The CDR3 spans 15 residues. CDR3 DNA sequence: TGTGCCAGCAGCTTAACAAGTTCTGGGGCCAACGTCCTGACTTTC. Protein: CASSLTSSGANVLTF.

This chain uses TRBV28 with TRBJ1-2, with D possibly matching TRBD1 (6 bases). The CDR3 totals 15 residues. Germline CDR1 and CDR2: MDHEN and SYDVKM. V lost 2 bases and J lost 5, with 15 bases in between. CDR3 residues: CASSLATGRGYGYTF. Here the CDR3 DNA reads TGTGCCAGCAGTTTAGCCACAGGGAGGGGGTATGGCTACACCTTC.